The rows below give T cell receptor beta chains drawn from one sample of a study of radiotherapy plus CTLA-4 blockade in lung cancer. The table came from immunoSEQ multiplex PCR; TCRdb's copy has only in-frame clones and leaves some out. This repertoire shows more than 75,000 clones, more than 75% found once; its top ten account for over 0.85%. The sample in question was peripheral blood, obtained from a patient treated with radiotherapy plus ipilimumab. The receptors were sampled from a human donor with non-small cell lung cancer who had stable disease on radiotherapy plus ipilimumab. CDR3s include the opening cysteine and the closing phenylalanine or tryptophan. A D gene is named only where the DNA matches it firmly. A row's size may be missing; if present it is once, few, many or a size class.

J gene	V gene	D gene	clone size	CDR3 DNA	CDR3 protein
TRBJ2-4	TRBV7-2	-	-	TGTGCCAGCAGCCAAGGGTCGAGAGCCAAAAACATTCAGTACTTC	CASSQGSRAKNIQYF
TRBJ2-7	TRBV7-9	-	-	TGTGCCAGCAGCAACCTCGACGGGGCAAGGGGCTACGAGCAGTACTTC	CASSNLDGARGYEQYF
TRBJ2-5	TRBV5-4	TRBD2	-	TGTGCCAGCAATGCGGGGGGAGCCCAAGAGACCCAGTACTTC	CASNAGGAQETQYF
TRBJ1-2	TRBV19	-	once	TGTGCCAGTAGTATGGGGACGGCACGCAGCACCTTC	CASSMGTARSTF
TRBJ1-2	TRBV27	-	-	TGTGCCAGCAGTCTACACGGGACATTCTATGGCTACACCTTC	CASSLHGTFYGYTF
TRBJ2-2	TRBV5-6	TRBD1	-	TGTGCCAGCAGCTTAGGGCGGACAGGGCGTCGCACCGGGGAGCTGTTTTTT	CASSLGRTGRRTGELFF
TRBJ2-7	TRBV27	-	-	TGTGCCAGCAGTTTAGGGAGGAGGACCGGGACGGTCTCCTACGAGCAGTACTTC	CASSLGRRTGTVSYEQYF
TRBJ2-7	TRBV21-1	-	-	TGTGCCCCACAGGGGGATGTAAGGTACGAGCAGTACTTC	CAPQGDVRYEQYF
TRBJ2-2	TRBV19	TRBD1	-	TGTGCCAGTAGTACCGGGACAGGAAGGAACACCGGGGAGCTGTTTTTT	CASSTGTGRNTGELFF
TRBJ1-1	TRBV7-8	-	-	TGTGCCAGCTTCACGGACAGTGCGGAAGCTTTCTTT	CASFTDSAEAFF
TRBJ1-5	TRBV6-5	TRBD1	-	TGTGCCAGCAGTTACTCGACAGGGAATCAGCCCCAGCATTTT	CASSYSTGNQPQHF
TRBJ1-5	TRBV2	-	-	TGTGCCAGCAGTGAAGCCGGGATGAGCAATCAGCCCCAGCATTTT	CASSEAGMSNQPQHF
TRBJ2-7	TRBV6-5	-	-	TGTGCCAGCAGTTACTCAGCTAGTTCCCGCGAGCAGTACTTC	CASSYSASSREQYF
TRBJ2-1	TRBV21-1	-	-	TGTGCCACGGAACGACAGGGGGCCTACAATGAGCAGTTCTTC	CATERQGAYNEQFF
TRBJ1-4	TRBV6-5	TRBD1	-	TGTGCCAGCAGTAACAGGGGAGGTGAAAAACTGTTTTTT	CASSNRGGEKLFF
TRBJ2-1	TRBV5-4	TRBD2	-	TGTGCCAGCAGCTTGGAGCCTAGCGGGACTGAGCAGTTCTTC	CASSLEPSGTEQFF
TRBJ1-5	TRBV10-3	TRBD1	few	TGTGCCATCAGTGAGTCGGGAGGGGGCAGGGATCAGCCCCAGCATTTT	CAISESGGGRDQPQHF
TRBJ1-1	TRBV19	-	-	TGTGCCAGTAGTACCTCGAGGGGGGCTGAAGCTTTCTTT	CASSTSRGAEAFF
TRBJ2-3	TRBV11-2	TRBD2	-	TGTGCCAGCAACCGACTAGCGGGGGGTCGGACAGATACGCAGTATTTT	CASNRLAGGRTDTQYF
TRBJ1-5	TRBV28	TRBD1	-	TGTGCCAGCAGTTTACAACTTGGGGGTAAGGGGGCACAGCCCCAGCATTTT	CASSLQLGGKGAQPQHF
TRBJ2-1	TRBV9	-	-	TGTGCCAGCAACTTAGGGACCCCGGCCAATGAGCAGTTCTTC	CASNLGTPANEQFF
TRBJ1-1	TRBV29-1	-	-	TGCAGCGTTGGATCCCAGATTAGGAACACTGAAGCTTTCTTT	CSVGSQIRNTEAFF
TRBJ2-1	TRBV27	TRBD2	-	TGTGCCAGCAGTACTTCTAGCGGGGGGTGGAATGAGCAGTTCTTC	CASSTSSGGWNEQFF
TRBJ1-3	TRBV18	-	once	TGTGCCAGCTCACCATCCTCGAAGGGAAACACCATATATTTT	CASSPSSKGNTIYF
TRBJ1-1	TRBV18	TRBD1	-	TGTGCCAGCTCACCAGACAGGGGGAACACTGAAGCTTTCTTT	CASSPDRGNTEAFF
TRBJ2-3	TRBV5-1	-	-	TGCGCCAGCAGCGTGGACAGCACAGATACGCAGTATTTT	CASSVDSTDTQYF
TRBJ2-7	TRBV5-6	TRBD2	-	TGTGCCAGCAGCCTCGGTAGCGGGGGGGCTTCCTACGAGCAGTACTTC	CASSLGSGGASYEQYF
TRBJ2-5	TRBV7-9	-	-	TGTGCCAGCAGCTTTGGGGCCTCCCAAGAGACCCAGTACTTC	CASSFGASQETQYF
TRBJ1-1	TRBV6-6	-	-	TGTGCCAGCAGTTACCGGACACGAAGGCCGAACACTGAAGCTTTCTTT	CASSYRTRRPNTEAFF
TRBJ2-7	TRBV18	-	once	TGTGCCAGCTCACCACCGAGTAGGCTAGCACCTGACTTC	CASSPPSRLAPDF
TRBJ2-2	TRBV14	-	-	TGTGCCAGCAGCCAAGATTTTTCCGGGGAGCTGTTTTTT	CASSQDFSGELFF
TRBJ1-2	TRBV19	TRBD1	-	TGTGCCAGTAGTATAGCAAGAGGGACAGGGGAGTCCACCTTC	CASSIARGTGESTF
TRBJ2-5	TRBV4-2	TRBD2	once	TGTGCCAGCAGCCAGCCGGGTAGCGGGAGGGAAGAGACCCAGTACTTC	CASSQPGSGREETQYF
TRBJ1-6	TRBV4-1	-	-	TGCGCCAGCAGCCAAGATAAAAGCTCCTATAATTCACCCCTCCACTTT	CASSQDKSSYNSPLHF
TRBJ2-1	TRBV27	-	-	TGTGCCAGCAGTTCGGTAGTTAGCTCCTACAATGAGCAGTTCTTC	CASSSVVSSYNEQFF
TRBJ2-7	TRBV29-1	TRBD1	-	TGCAGCGGCCGGGACAGCAAGACGTACGAGCAGTACTTC	CSGRDSKTYEQYF
TRBJ1-6	TRBV30	-	few	TGTGCCTGGATCCCGCAGGACAGTCTTAATTCACCCCTCCACTTT	CAWIPQDSLNSPLHF
TRBJ1-3	TRBV7-6	-	few	TGTGCCAGCAGCTTAGGGGGCAGCCACTCTGGAAACACCATATATTTT	CASSLGGSHSGNTIYF
TRBJ2-6	TRBV27	-	-	TGTGCCAGCAGTTTATCGATATCCGGGGCCAACGTCCTGACTTTC	CASSLSISGANVLTF
TRBJ1-6	TRBV10-2	-	-	TGCGCCAGCAGTACCTGGGGTTCACCCCTCCACTTT	CASSTWGSPLHF
TRBJ1-3	TRBV7-6	-	-	TGTGCCAGCAGCTCTGGACGGAGCTCTGGAAACACCATATATTTT	CASSSGRSSGNTIYF
TRBJ1-4	TRBV7-8	TRBD1	-	TGTGCCAGCAGCTCACGACAGGGGGTGGTGAATGAAAAACTGTTTTTT	CASSSRQGVVNEKLFF
TRBJ1-3	TRBV19	TRBD1	few	TGTGCCAGTAGTCCAGGGACAGAAAACACCATATATTTT	CASSPGTENTIYF
TRBJ2-2	TRBV5-4	-	-	TGTGCCAGCAGCTTGGATCCGGGAAGGAACACCGGGGAGCTGTTTTTT	CASSLDPGRNTGELFF
TRBJ1-6	TRBV27	-	once	TGTGCCAGTCTGTGGGGGGTCAATGCACCCCTCCACTTT	CASLWGVNAPLHF
TRBJ2-6	TRBV7-2	TRBD2	-	TGTGCCAGCAGCTTAGCCGGACTAGTGGAATGGATTTCTGGGGCCAACGTCCTGACTTTC	CASSLAGLVEWISGANVLTF
TRBJ2-1	TRBV28	TRBD2	few	TGTGCCAGCAGTTTTAGAGGACTAGCAGACCGTTACAATGAGCAGTTCTTC	CASSFRGLADRYNEQFF
TRBJ1-5	TRBV6-1	TRBD1	-	TGTGCCAGCAGTCAGGGGGTAGGGAATCAGCCCCAGCATTTT	CASSQGVGNQPQHF
TRBJ2-5	TRBV4-2	-	-	TGTGCCAGCAGCCAAGAGGCCCCCCGGGGGGACAGCGTCCTTAGGGCCCAGTACTTC	CASSQEAPRGDSVLRAQYF
TRBJ2-5	TRBV5-1	TRBD1	-	TGCGCCAGCAGCCAAAGACAGGGGAAAGGGGAGACCCAGTACTTC	CASSQRQGKGETQYF
TRBJ2-1	TRBV27	TRBD2	once	TGTGCCAGCAGAACCCTAGCGGTCTACAATGAGCAGTTCTTC	CASRTLAVYNEQFF
TRBJ1-5	TRBV7-3	-	-	TGTGCCAGCAGCTTCGGTGCTATTAGCAATCAGCCCCAGCATTTT	CASSFGAISNQPQHF
TRBJ2-1	TRBV6-4	-	-	TGTGCCAGCAGCATGTCAAGGGGGACCTACAATGAGCAGTTCTTC	CASSMSRGTYNEQFF